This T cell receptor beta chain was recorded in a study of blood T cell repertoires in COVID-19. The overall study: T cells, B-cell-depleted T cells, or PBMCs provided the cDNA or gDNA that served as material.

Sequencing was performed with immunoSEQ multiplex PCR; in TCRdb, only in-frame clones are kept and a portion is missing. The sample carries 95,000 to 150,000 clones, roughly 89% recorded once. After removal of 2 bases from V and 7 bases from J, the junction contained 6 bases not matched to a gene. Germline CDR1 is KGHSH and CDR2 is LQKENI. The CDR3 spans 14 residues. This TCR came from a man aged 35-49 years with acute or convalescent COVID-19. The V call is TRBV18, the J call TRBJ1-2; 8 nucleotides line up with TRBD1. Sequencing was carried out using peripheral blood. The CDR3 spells CASSPGQGASGYTF. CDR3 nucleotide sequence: TGTGCCAGCTCACCAGGACAGGGTGCGAGTGGCTACACCTTC.